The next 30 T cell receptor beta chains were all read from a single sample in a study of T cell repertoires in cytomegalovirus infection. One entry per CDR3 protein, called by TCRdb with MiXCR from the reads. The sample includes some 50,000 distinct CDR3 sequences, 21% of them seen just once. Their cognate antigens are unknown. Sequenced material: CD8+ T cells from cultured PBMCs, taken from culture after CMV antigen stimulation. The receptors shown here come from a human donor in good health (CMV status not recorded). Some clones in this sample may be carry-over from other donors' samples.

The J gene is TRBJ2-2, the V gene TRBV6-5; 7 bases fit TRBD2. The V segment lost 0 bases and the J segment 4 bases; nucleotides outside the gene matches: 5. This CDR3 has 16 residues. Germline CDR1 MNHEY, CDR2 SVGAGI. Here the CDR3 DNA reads TGTGCCAGCAGTTACTCGACGGGGAGGGCCACCGGGGAGCTGTTTTTT. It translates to CASSYSTGRATGELFF.

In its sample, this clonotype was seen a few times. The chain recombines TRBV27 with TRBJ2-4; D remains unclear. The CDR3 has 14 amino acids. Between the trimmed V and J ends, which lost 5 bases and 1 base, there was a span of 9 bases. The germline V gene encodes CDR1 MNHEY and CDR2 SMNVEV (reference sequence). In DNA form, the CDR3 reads TGTGCCAGCAGTCATGGAACGGCCAAAAACATTCAGTACTTC. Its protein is CASSHGTAKNIQYF.

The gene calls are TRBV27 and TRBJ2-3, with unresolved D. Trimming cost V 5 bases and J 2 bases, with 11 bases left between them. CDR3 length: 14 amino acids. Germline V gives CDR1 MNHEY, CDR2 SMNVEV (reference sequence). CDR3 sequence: CASSLVKLTDTQYF. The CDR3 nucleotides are TGTGCCAGCAGTCTCGTGAAACTCACAGATACGCAGTATTTT.

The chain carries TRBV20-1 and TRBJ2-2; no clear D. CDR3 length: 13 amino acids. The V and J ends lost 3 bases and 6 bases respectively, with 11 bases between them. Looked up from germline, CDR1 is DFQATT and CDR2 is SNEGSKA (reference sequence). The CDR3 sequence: CSARGLVSGELFF. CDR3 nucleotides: TGCAGTGCTAGGGGATTAGTCTCCGGGGAGCTGTTTTTT.

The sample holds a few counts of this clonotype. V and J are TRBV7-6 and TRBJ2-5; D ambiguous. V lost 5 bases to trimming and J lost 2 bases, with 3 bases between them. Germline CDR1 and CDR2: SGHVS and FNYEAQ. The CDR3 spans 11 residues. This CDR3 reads CASSLQETQYF. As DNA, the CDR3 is TGTGCCAGCAGCCTACAAGAGACCCAGTACTTC.

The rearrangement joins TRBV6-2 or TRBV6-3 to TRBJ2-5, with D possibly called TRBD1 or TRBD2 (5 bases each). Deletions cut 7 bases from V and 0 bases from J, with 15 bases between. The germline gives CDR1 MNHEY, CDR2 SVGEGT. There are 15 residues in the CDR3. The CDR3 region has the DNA TGTGCCAGCATTCCAAGTCGGGGCCACCAAGAGACCCAGTACTTC. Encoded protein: CASIPSRGHQETQYF.

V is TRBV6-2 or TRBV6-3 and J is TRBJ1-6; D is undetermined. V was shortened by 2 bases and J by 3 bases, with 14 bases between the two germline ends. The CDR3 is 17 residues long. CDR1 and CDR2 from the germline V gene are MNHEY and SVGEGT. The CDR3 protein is CASSYPEGRRYNSPLHF. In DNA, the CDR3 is TGTGCCAGCAGTTACCCCGAAGGAAGGCGCTATAATTCACCCCTCCACTTT.

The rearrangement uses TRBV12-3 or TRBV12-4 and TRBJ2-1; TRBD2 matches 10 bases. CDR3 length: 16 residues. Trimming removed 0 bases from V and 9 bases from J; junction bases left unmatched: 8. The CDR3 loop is CASSLAGAGGRGEQFF. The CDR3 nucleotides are TGTGCCAGCAGTTTAGCGGGAGCGGGAGGGCGCGGTGAGCAGTTCTTC.

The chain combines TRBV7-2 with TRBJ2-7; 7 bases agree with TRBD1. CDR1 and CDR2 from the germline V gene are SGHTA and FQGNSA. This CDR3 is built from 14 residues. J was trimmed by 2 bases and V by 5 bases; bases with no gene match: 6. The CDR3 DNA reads TGTGCCAGCAGCCCACCCGGGACAGCCTACGAGCAGTACTTC. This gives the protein CASSPPGTAYEQYF.

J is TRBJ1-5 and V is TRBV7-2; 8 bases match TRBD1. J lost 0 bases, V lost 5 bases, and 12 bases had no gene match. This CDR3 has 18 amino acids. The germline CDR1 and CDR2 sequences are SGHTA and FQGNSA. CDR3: CASSAKLGQGNSNQPQHF. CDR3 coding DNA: TGTGCCAGCAGCGCAAAGCTAGGACAGGGCAATAGCAATCAGCCCCAGCATTTT.

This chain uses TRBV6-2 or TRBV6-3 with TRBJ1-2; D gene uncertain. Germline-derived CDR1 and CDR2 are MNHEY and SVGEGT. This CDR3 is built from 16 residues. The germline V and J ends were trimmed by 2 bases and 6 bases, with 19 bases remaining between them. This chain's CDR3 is CASSYPSGVTVDGYTF. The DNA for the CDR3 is TGTGCCAGCAGTTACCCGAGCGGCGTAACGGTGGATGGCTACACCTTC.

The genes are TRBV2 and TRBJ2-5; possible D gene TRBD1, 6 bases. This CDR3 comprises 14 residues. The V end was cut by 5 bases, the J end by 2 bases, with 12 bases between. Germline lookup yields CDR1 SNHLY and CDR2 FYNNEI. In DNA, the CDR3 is TGTGCCAGCAGTCCACAGGGTTGGCAAGAGACCCAGTACTTC. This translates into CASSPQGWQETQYF. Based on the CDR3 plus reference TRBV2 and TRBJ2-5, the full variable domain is EPEVTQTPSHQVTQMGQEVILRCVPISNHLYFYWYRQILGQKVEFLVSFYNNEISEKSEIFDDQFSVERPDGSNFTLKIRSTKLEDSAMYFCASSPQGWQETQYFGPGTRLLVL.

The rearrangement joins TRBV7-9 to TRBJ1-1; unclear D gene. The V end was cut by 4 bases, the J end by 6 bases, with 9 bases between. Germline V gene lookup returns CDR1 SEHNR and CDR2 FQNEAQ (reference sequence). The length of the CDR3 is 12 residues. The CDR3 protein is CASSSGTPEAFF. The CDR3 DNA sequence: TGTGCCAGCAGCTCAGGCACACCTGAAGCTTTCTTT.

The CDR3 nucleotides read TGTGCCAGCAGCCACCTTCCTCGAGGGGACACTGAAGCTTTCTTT. As protein: CASSHLPRGDTEAFF. The chain employs TRBV11-2 and TRBJ1-1; a weak D match, TRBD1 (5 bases). CDR1 is SGHAT and CDR2 is FQNNGV in the germline V gene. Trimming took off 5 bases at V and 3 bases at J, with 16 bases between the two ends. The CDR3 is 15 amino acids.

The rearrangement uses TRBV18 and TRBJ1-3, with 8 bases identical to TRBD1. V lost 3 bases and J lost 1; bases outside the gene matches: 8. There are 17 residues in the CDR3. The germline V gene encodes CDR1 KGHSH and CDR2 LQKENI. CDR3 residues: CASSPQPGQASGNTIYF. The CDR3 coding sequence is TGTGCCAGCTCACCCCAACCGGGACAGGCTTCTGGAAACACCATATATTTT.

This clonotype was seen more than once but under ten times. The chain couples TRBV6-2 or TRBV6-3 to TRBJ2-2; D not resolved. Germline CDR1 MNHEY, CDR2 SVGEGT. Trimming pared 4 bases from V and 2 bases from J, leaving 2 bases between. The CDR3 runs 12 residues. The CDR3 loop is CASSSNTGELFF. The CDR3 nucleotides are TGTGCCAGCAGTTCTAACACCGGGGAGCTGTTTTTT.

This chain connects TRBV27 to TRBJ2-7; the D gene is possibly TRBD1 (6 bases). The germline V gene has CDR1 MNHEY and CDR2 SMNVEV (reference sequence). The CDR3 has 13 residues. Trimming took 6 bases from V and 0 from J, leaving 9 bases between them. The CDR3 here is CASSQGSSYEQYF. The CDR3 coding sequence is TGTGCCAGCAGCCAGGGGAGCTCCTACGAGCAGTACTTC.

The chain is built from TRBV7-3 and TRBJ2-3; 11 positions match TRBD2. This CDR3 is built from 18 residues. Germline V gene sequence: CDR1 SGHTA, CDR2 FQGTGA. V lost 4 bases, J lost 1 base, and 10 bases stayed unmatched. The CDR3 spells CASSSASGRRGGTDTQYF. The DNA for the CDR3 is TGTGCCAGCAGCTCCGCTAGCGGGAGGCGGGGGGGCACAGATACGCAGTATTTT.

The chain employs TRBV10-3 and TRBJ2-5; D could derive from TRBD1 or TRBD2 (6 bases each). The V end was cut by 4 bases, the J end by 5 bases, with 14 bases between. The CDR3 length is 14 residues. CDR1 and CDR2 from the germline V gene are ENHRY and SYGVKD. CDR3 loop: CAISGPGEEETQYF. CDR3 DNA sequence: TGTGCCATCAGTGGCCCAGGGGAGGAGGAGACCCAGTACTTC.

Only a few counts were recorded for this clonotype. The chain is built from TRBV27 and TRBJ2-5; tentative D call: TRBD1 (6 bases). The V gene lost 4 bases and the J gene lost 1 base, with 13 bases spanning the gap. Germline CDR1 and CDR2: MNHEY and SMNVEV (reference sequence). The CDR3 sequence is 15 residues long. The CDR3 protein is CASSSSQGIQETQYF. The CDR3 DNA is TGTGCCAGCAGTTCGTCACAGGGTATCCAAGAGACCCAGTACTTC.

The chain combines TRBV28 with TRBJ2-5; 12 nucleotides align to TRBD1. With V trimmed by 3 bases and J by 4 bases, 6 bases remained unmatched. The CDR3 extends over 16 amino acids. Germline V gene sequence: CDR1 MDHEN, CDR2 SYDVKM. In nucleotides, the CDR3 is TGTGCCAGCAGTTTGTCCGGGACAGGGGGCTCAGAGACCCAGTACTTC. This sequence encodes CASSLSGTGGSETQYF. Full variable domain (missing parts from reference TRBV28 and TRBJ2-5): DVKVTQSSRYLVKRTGEKVFLECVQDMDHENMFWYRQDPGLGLRLIYFSYDVKMKEKGDIPEGYSVSREKKERFSLILESASTNQTSMYLCASSLSGTGGSETQYFGPGTRLLVL.

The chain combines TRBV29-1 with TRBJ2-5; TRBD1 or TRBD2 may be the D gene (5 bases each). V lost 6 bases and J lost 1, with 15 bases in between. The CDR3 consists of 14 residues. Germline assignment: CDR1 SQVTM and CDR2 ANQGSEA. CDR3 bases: TGCAGCGTACCACTCTGGGACGGCCAAGAGACCCAGTACTTC. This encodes CSVPLWDGQETQYF.

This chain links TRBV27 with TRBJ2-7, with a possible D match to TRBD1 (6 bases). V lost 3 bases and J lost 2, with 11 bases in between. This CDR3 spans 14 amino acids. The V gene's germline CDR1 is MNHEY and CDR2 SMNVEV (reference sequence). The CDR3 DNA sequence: TGTGCCAGCAGTTTTCTCCAGGGGACCTACGAGCAGTACTTC. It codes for CASSFLQGTYEQYF.

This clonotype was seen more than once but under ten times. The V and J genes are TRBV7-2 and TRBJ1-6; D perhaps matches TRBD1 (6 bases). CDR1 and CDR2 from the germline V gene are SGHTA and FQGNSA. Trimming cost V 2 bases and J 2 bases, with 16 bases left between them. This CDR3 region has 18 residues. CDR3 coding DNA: TGTGCCAGCAGCTTACCCCCCACGGGGGGCCCCTATAATTCACCCCTCCACTTT. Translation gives CASSLPPTGGPYNSPLHF.

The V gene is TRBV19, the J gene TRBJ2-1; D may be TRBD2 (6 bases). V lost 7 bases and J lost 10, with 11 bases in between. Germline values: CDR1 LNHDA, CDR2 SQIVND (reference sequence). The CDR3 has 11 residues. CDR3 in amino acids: CASKRAGEQFF. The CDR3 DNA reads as TGTGCCAGTAAGCGGGCAGGAGAGCAGTTCTTC.

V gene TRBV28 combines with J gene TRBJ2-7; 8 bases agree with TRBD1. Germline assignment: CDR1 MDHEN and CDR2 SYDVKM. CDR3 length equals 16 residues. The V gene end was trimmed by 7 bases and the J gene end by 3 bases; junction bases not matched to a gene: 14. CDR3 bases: TGTGCCAGCACCGAGCCCACAGGGGGACCCTACTACGAGCAGTACTTC. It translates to CASTEPTGGPYYEQYF. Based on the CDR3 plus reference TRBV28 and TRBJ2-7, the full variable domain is DVKVTQSSRYLVKRTGEKVFLECVQDMDHENMFWYRQDPGLGLRLIYFSYDVKMKEKGDIPEGYSVSREKKERFSLILESASTNQTSMYLCASTEPTGGPYYEQYFGPGTRLTVT.

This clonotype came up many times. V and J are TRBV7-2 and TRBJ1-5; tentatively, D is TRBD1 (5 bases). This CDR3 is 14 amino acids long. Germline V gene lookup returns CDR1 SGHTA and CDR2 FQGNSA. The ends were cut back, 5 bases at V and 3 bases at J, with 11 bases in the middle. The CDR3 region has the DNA TGTGCCAGCAGCCCGACAGACTACAATCAGCCCCAGCATTTT. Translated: CASSPTDYNQPQHF.

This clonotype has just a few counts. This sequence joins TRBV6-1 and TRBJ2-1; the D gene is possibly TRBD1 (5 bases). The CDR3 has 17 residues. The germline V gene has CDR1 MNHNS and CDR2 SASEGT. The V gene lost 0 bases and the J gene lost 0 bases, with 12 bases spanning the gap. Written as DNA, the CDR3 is TGTGCCAGCAGTGAAGCGGGGCTGCAGAGCTCCTACAATGAGCAGTTCTTC. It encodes CASSEAGLQSSYNEQFF.

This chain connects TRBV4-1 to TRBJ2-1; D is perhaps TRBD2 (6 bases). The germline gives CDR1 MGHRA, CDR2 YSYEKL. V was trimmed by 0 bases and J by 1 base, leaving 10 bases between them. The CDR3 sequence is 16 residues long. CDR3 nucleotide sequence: TGCGCCAGCAGCCAAGACGCGGGGCCTTCCTACAATGAGCAGTTCTTC. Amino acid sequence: CASSQDAGPSYNEQFF.

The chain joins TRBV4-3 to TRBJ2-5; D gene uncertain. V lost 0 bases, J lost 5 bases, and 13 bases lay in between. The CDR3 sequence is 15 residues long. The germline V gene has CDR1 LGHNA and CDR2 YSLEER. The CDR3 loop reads CASSQDLWGMETQYF. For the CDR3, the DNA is TGCGCCAGCAGCCAAGATCTCTGGGGAATGGAGACCCAGTACTTC.